The 6 T cell receptor beta chains below all came from one sample that was sequenced in a study of human T cells and chemical hapten exposure. As to time point: patch test 3, about 24 weeks after DPC sensitization. This sample's treatment: therapeutic diphenylcyclopropenone sensitization with weekly scalp DPC. Whole blood that had not been fractionated was the source of extracted total RNA. TCRdb redid the calling of the RACE reads with MiXCR, one entry per CDR3 protein. The table includes 38,000 or so distinct CDR3 sequences, approximately 9.5% detected once. The sample was whole blood, taken in connection with sensitization to the hapten diphenylcyclopropenone (DPC). Receptor source: a man aged 45-65 years with alopecia areata. Some clones in this sample may be carry-over from other donors' samples.

The rearrangement links TRBV5-1 to TRBJ2-5; 9 bases match TRBD1. The CDR3 runs 15 residues. J lost 5 bases, V lost 0 bases, and 5 bases had no gene match. Per the germline V gene, CDR1 is SGHRS and CDR2 is YFSETQ. CDR3 region: CASSLEGTGYETQYF. In nucleotides, the CDR3 is TGCGCCAGCAGCTTGGAGGGGACAGGGTACGAGACCCAGTACTTC.

This clonotype was counted at least ten times. V gene TRBV20-1 combines with J gene TRBJ2-7; 10 bases map to TRBD1. V was clipped by 6 bases and J by 5 bases; unmatched bases: 13. From germline, CDR1 is DFQATT and CDR2 SNEGSKA (reference sequence). The CDR3 has 15 residues. For the CDR3, the DNA is TGCAGTGCCCTCCGTGTGGGACAGGGGTTTGACGAGCAGTACTTC. It is translated as CSALRVGQGFDEQYF.

This clonotype was observed many times. The V call is TRBV4-1, the J call TRBJ2-7; 7 nucleotides line up with TRBD1. The CDR3 length is 15 residues. Trimming took 2 bases from V and 7 from J; bases not matched to a gene: 11. Looked up from germline, CDR1 is MGHRA and CDR2 is YSYEKL. CDR3 sequence reads: CASSQSPGTVREQYF. Written as DNA, the CDR3 is TGCGCCAGCAGCCAATCACCTGGGACAGTCAGGGAGCAGTACTTC.

The rearrangement uses TRBV7-9 and TRBJ1-4; no clear D. Germline-derived CDR1 and CDR2 are SEHNR and FQNEAQ (reference sequence). Trimming removed 1 base at V and 5 bases at J, with 8 bases between. The CDR3 is made up of 14 amino acids. The CDR3 spells CASSLVGGNEKLFF. The CDR3 DNA follows: TGTGCCAGCAGCTTAGTAGGCGGGAATGAAAAACTGTTTTTT.

This clonotype has a handful of counts. This chain joins TRBV13 and TRBJ2-1, with 12 bases lining up with TRBD2. V shed 6 bases and J 4 bases; nucleotides not matched to a gene: 7. The germline gives CDR1 PRHDT, CDR2 FYEKMQ (reference sequence). The CDR3 is 16 amino acids. CDR3 in DNA: TGTGCCAGCAGTAACAGACTAGCGGGAGATTACAATGAGCAGTTCTTC. Its translation is CASSNRLAGDYNEQFF.

This clonotype was seen ten or more times. The gene calls are TRBV29-1 and TRBJ1-1, with 9 positions matching TRBD1. The CDR3 extends over 12 amino acids. In germline, CDR1 is SQVTM, CDR2 ANQGSEA. With 7 bases clipped from V and 5 bases from J, the junction kept 5 bases outside the gene matches. This CDR3 is CSAGDRVTEAFF. DNA of the CDR3: TGCAGCGCGGGGGACAGGGTGACTGAAGCTTTCTTT.